Described below is a single T cell receptor (beta chain) sequence and its context. Its target is unknown. After around 10 days in culture, the CD4+ T cells were isolated. None of the vaccinated had previously contracted SARS-CoV-2, and their nucleocapsid antibodies tested negative. On day 3 and again on day 7, half the medium was replaced with IL-2 medium. TCRdb keeps only in-frame clones here, not all; method: immunoSEQ multiplex PCR. The sample yields around 46,000 clones, around 67% seen once. The sample belongs to a study of vaccination effects on CD4 cells after COVID-19. Study details: Sequencing followed a ViraFEST assay step that expanded antigen-specific CD4+ T cells with viral peptide pools. Approximately 2.1 million PBMC were placed in each well, which was supplemented with approximately 9.7 IU/ml IL-2 and 8.5 to 10 ug/ml peptides.

After removal of 6 bases from V and 3 bases from J, the junction contained 11 bases not matched to a gene. The CDR3 covers 15 residues. Germline assignment: CDR1 SGHNT and CDR2 YYREEE (reference sequence). The chain uses TRBV5-4 and TRBJ1-1; 7 positions match TRBD1. The source is a human donor who received a COVID-19 vaccine. The sequencing here drew on CD4+ T cells from PBMCs cultured without peptide, taken before COVID-19 vaccination. The CDR3: CASTLGGGRDTEAFF. In DNA form, the CDR3 reads TGTGCCAGCACCTTAGGGGGCGGGCGGGACACTGAAGCTTTCTTT. Looking up the rest from reference TRBV5-4 and TRBJ1-1 gives the full variable domain: ETGVTQSPTHLIKTRGQQVTLRCSSQSGHNTVSWYQQALGQGPQFIFQYYREEENGRGNFPPRFSGLQFPNYSSELNVNALELDDSALYLCASTLGGGRDTEAFFGQGTRLTVV.